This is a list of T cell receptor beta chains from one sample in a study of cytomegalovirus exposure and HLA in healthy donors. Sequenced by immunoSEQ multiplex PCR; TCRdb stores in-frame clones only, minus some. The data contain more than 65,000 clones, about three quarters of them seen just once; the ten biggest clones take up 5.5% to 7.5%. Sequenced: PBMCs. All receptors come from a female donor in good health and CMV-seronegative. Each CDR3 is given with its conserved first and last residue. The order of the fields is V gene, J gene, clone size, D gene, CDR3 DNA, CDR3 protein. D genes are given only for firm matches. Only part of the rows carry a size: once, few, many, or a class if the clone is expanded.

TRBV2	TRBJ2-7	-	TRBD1	TGTGCCAGCAGTGTACGCAGGGGGCTGAACGAGCAGTACTTC	CASSVRRGLNEQYF
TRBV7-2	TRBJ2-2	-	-	TGTGCCAGCAGCTTTATTACAGGAAACACCGGGGAGCTGTTTTTT	CASSFITGNTGELFF
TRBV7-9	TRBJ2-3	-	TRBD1	TGTGCCAGCAGCTACGGGACAGTTGGTGACCAGTATTTT	CASSYGTVGDQYF
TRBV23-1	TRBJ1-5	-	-	TGCGCCAGCAGTCACCCCAGGGTTAGCAATCAGCCCCAGCATTTT	CASSHPRVSNQPQHF
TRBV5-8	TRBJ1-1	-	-	TGTGCCAGCAGCGTACGGACAGAAAGAGCTTTCTTT	CASSVRTERAFF
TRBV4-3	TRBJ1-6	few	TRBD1	TGCGCCAGCAGCCAAGAGGGACAGCCTTATAATTCACCCCTCCACTTT	CASSQEGQPYNSPLHF
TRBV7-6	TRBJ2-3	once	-	TGTGCCAGCAGCCTCCGACTAGGATGGGGAGATACGCAGTATTTT	CASSLRLGWGDTQYF
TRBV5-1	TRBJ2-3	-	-	TGCGCCAGCAGCTTGGTTCAGGGCGCCACAGATACGCAGTATTTT	CASSLVQGATDTQYF
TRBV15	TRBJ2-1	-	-	TGTGCCACCAGCAGAGCACGGGGGACCGTTGACAATGAGCAGTTCTTC	CATSRARGTVDNEQFF
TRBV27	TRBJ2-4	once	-	TGTGCCAGCAGTTTAGGACACACACCCTTAAAGAACATTCAGTACTTC	CASSLGHTPLKNIQYF
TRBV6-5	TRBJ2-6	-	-	TGTGCCAGCAGTCGCTCTGGGGCCAACGTCCTGACTTTC	CASSRSGANVLTF
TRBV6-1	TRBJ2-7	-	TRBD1	TGTGCCAGCAGTGACGGACAGGGAAGGGGGGAGCAGTACTTC	CASSDGQGRGEQYF
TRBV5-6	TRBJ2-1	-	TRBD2	TGTGCCAGCAGCCAGACTAGCGGGGGATACAATGAGCAGTTCTTC	CASSQTSGGYNEQFF
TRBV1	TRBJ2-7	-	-	TGCACCAGCAGCCAAGGACAGGGGACCGAGCAGTACTTC	CTSSQGQGTEQYF
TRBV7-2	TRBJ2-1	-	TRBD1	TGTGCCAGCAGCTTAGTACGGGACAGGGTGCAGTTCTTC	CASSLVRDRVQFF
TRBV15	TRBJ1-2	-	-	TGTGCCACCAGCAGACAACAGGGAGATGGCTACACCTTC	CATSRQQGDGYTF
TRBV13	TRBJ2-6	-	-	TGTGCCAGCAAGGGGTTGGGGGCCAACGTCCTGACTTTC	CASKGLGANVLTF
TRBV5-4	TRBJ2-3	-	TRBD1	TGTGCCAGCAGCCCCCGACAGGGGGTAAGAGATACGCAGTATTTT	CASSPRQGVRDTQYF
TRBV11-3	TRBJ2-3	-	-	TGTGCCAGCAGCTTAGACTCCGGGACACCTAGCACAGATACGCAGTATTTT	CASSLDSGTPSTDTQYF
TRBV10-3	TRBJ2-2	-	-	TGTGCCATCAGGAACAGGGACACCGGGGAGCTGTTTTTT	CAIRNRDTGELFF
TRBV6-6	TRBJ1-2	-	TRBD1	TGTGCCACCCCCGCAGGGGGGTCCCTAGCTAACTATGGCTACACCTTC	CATPAGGSLANYGYTF
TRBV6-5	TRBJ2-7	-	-	TGTGCCAGCAGTTTGGACAGATACGAGCAGTACTTC	CASSLDRYEQYF
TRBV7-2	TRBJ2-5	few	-	TGTGCCAGCAGCTTAGGTCCCGGGTACCAAGAGACCCAGTACTTC	CASSLGPGYQETQYF
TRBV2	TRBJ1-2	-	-	TGTGCCAGCAGTGAAGCGCTTTCGGGAGGGGCAGGTGGCTACACCTTC	CASSEALSGGAGGYTF
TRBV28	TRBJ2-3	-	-	TGTGCCAGCAGGCAGGGCCCTTACGCAGATACGCAGTATTTT	CASRQGPYADTQYF
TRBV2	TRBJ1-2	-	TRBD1	TGTGCCACAAAACTAGGGGGCAACTATGGCTACACCTTC	CATKLGGNYGYTF
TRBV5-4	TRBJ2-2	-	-	TGTGCCAGCAGCCCCCAGGCCCAGGGAAGGACCGGGGAGCTGTTTTTT	CASSPQAQGRTGELFF
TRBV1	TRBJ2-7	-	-	TGCACCAGCAGATTGGGACAGGGTAACTACGAGCAGTACTTC	CTSRLGQGNYEQYF
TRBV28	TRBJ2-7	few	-	TGTGCCAGCCGACAGGTGACCTACGAGCAGTACTTC	CASRQVTYEQYF
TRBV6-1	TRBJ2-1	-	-	TGTGCCAGCAGCCACAGCAGAAATGAGCAGTTCTTC	CASSHSRNEQFF
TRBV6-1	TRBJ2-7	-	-	TGTGCCAGCAGGTCCTACCTACAGGGTTACGAGCAGTACTTC	CASRSYLQGYEQYF
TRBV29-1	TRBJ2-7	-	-	TGCAGCGTTAAGGACTCCATCTACGAGCAGTACTTC	CSVKDSIYEQYF
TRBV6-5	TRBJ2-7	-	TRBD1	TGTGCCAGCAGGGCCGGGACAGGACGCTCCTACGAGCAGTACTTC	CASRAGTGRSYEQYF
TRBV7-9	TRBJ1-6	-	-	TGTGCCAGCAGCCCCCAAAGAGGTACACCGTCACCCCTCCACTTT	CASSPQRGTPSPLHF
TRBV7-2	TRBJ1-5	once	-	TGTGCCAGCAAGCGTGAACCTAATCAGCCCCAGCATTTT	CASKREPNQPQHF
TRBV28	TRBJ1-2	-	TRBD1	TGTGCCAGCAGCATGGACAGGAACTATGGCTACACCTTC	CASSMDRNYGYTF
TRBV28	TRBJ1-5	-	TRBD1	TGTGCCAGCAGTTCAGGGGGCGCGGGTGGACAGCCCCAGCATTTT	CASSSGGAGGQPQHF
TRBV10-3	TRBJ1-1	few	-	TGTGCCATCATGACAGCCACTGAAGCTTTCTTT	CAIMTATEAFF
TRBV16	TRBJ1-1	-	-	TGTGCCAGCAGCCAATCGCAGGACAAAGCTTTCTTT	CASSQSQDKAFF